This T cell receptor beta chain was retrieved from a study of blood T cell repertoires in COVID-19. In the study overall: Both acute and convalescent COVID-19 samples were obtained from the United States, Italy and Spain.

The authors' processing: Counts of nucleated cells, estimated from reference gene primer amplification, were obtained. Repertoires were generated with immunoSEQ multiplex PCR, while TCRdb's copy carries only in-frame clones and drops some. V, J and clone size reflect that table, while D and trimming were determined from the DNA. The sample shows around 170,000 clones, about 87% of them seen only once. V lost 4 bases and J 0 bases, leaving 10 bases between the germline ends. The CDR3 has 15 amino acids. Germline V gene lookup returns CDR1 SGHRS and CDR2 YFSETQ. The sequenced sample was peripheral blood. The sequence was obtained from a man in his 60s with acute or convalescent COVID-19. The chain employs TRBV5-1 and TRBJ2-2; weak D call: TRBD2 (5 bases). This chain's CDR3 is CASSLRRPNTGELFF. The CDR3 coding sequence is TGCGCCAGCAGCCTGCGGAGGCCGAACACCGGGGAGCTGTTTTTT.